Listed here are 6 T cell receptor beta chains from one sample, sequenced in a study of human T cells and chemical hapten exposure. Using its own MiXCR run on the RACE reads, TCRdb lists one record per CDR3 protein. Of tens of thousands of distinct CDR3 sequences in the sample, 11% were seen once. Regarding time point: patch test 3, about 24 weeks after DPC sensitization. Treatment reported: therapeutic diphenylcyclopropenone sensitization with weekly scalp DPC. The sequenced sample was whole blood, obtained in connection with sensitization to the hapten diphenylcyclopropenone (DPC). These receptors were collected from a woman between 45 and 60 years old with alopecia areata. Some clones in this sample may be carry-over from other donors' samples.

This clonotype has ten or more counts. The chain is built from TRBV6-4 and TRBJ2-3, with 7 bases aligning to TRBD2. The CDR3 is made up of 16 amino acids. Germline V lookup: CDR1 MRHNA, CDR2 SNTAGT. V was clipped by 4 bases and J by 4 bases; unmatched bases: 11. The CDR3 loop reads CASSAARASGSDTQYF. Written as DNA, the CDR3 is TGTGCCAGCAGTGCGGCAAGGGCTAGCGGATCAGATACGCAGTATTTT.

There are a few counts of this clonotype. V and J are TRBV29-1 and TRBJ1-1; D unresolved. CDR3 size: 12 residues. Germline V CDR1 and CDR2: SQVTM, ANQGSEA. V was clipped by 3 bases and J by 1 base, with 6 bases between them. The CDR3 spells CSVDGGNTEAFF. CDR3 bases: TGCAGCGTTGACGGAGGGAACACTGAAGCTTTCTTT.

This clonotype occurred many times. The chain links TRBV20-1 to TRBJ2-2; D ambiguous. With 3 bases removed from V and 5 bases from J, the gap between germline ends came to 10 bases. The CDR3 contains 13 residues. Germline assignment: CDR1 DFQATT and CDR2 SNEGSKA (reference sequence). In DNA, the CDR3 is TGCAGTGCTAGGAGTACGGTAACCGGGGAGCTGTTTTTT. As protein: CSARSTVTGELFF.

The chain carries TRBV4-1 and TRBJ2-5; 7 nucleotides agree with TRBD1. The germline CDR1 and CDR2 sequences are MGHRA and YSYEKL. V gave up 0 bases and J gave up 4 bases; unmatched junction bases: 5. CDR3 length: 15 amino acids. The CDR3 reads CASSQDGTGAETQYF. Here the CDR3 DNA reads TGCGCCAGCAGCCAAGATGGCACAGGGGCAGAGACCCAGTACTTC.

This clonotype was seen a handful of times. The gene calls are TRBV29-1 and TRBJ2-1; D may be TRBD2 (5 bases). The CDR3 totals 14 residues. The V gene's germline CDR1 is SQVTM and CDR2 ANQGSEA. Trimming pared 3 bases from V and 0 bases from J, leaving 9 bases between. The chain's CDR3 is CSVDKRTSYNEQFF. For the CDR3, the DNA is TGCAGCGTTGATAAGCGGACCTCCTACAATGAGCAGTTCTTC.

This clonotype was seen many times. The genes are TRBV28 and TRBJ2-5; unclear D gene. The CDR3 spans 12 residues. The germline V gene has CDR1 MDHEN and CDR2 SYDVKM. V lost 2 bases to trimming and J lost 5 bases, with 6 bases between them. This CDR3 is CASSLQWETQYF. CDR3 DNA: TGTGCCAGCAGTTTACAGTGGGAGACCCAGTACTTC.